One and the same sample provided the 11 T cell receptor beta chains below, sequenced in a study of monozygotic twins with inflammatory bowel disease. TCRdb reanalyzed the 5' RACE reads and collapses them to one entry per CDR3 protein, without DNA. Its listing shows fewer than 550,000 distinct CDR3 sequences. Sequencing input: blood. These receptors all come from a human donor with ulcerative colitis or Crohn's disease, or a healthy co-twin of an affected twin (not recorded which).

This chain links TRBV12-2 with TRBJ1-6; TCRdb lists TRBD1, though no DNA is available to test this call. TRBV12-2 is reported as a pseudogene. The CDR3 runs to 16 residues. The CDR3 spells CASRPADRFYNSPLHF.

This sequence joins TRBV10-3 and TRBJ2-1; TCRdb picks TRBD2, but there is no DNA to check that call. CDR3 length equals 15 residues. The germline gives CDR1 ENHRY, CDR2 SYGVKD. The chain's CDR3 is CAISEGRGVGNEQFF.

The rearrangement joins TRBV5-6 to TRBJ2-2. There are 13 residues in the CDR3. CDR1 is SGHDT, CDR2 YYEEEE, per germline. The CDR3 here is CASSFAFTGELFF. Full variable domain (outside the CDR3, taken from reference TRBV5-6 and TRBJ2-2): DAGVTQSPTHLIKTRGQQVTLRCSPKSGHDTVSWYQQALGQGPQFIFQYYEEEERQRGNFPDRFSGHQFPNYSSELNVNALLLGDSALYLCASSFAFTGELFFGEGSRLTVL.

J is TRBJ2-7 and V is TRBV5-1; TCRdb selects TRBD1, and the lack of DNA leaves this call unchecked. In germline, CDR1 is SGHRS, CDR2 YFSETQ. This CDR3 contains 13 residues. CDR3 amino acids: CASSLHRAYEQYF.

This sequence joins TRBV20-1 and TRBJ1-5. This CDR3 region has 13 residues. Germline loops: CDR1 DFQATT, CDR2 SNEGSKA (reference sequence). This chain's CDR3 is CSALGSVNQPQHF.

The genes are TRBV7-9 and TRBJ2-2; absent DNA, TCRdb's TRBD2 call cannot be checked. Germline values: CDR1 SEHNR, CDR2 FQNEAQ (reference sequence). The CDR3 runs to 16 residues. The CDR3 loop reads CASSPSGGRRTGELFF.

The CDR3 reads CASSAGLAGSYNEQFF. This rearrangement joins TRBV9 to TRBJ2-1; the TRBD2 assignment by TCRdb is unverifiable without DNA. The germline V gene encodes CDR1 SGDLS and CDR2 YYNGEE. The CDR3 runs to 16 residues.

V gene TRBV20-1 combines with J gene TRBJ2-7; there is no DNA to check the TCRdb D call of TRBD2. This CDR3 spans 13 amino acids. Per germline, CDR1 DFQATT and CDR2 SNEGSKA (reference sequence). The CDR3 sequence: CSARAGSGGEQYF.

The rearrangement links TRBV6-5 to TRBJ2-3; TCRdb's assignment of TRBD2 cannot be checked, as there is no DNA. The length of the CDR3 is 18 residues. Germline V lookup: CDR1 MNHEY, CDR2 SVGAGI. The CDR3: CASSYTRTSGGFGDTQYF.

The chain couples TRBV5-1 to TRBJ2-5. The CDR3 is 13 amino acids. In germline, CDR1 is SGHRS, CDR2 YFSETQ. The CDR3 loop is CASSSEDGETQYF. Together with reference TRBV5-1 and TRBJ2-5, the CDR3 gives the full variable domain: KAGVTQTPRYLIKTRGQQVTLSCSPISGHRSVSWYQQTPGQGLQFLFEYFSETQRNKGNFPGRFSGRQFSNSRSEMNVSTLELGDSALYLCASSSEDGETQYFGPGTRLLVL.

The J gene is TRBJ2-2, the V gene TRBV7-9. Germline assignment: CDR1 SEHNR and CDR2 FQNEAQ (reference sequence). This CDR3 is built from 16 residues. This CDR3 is CASSLALPMRTGELFF.